Described below is a single TCR beta chain sequence and its context. Its specificity is not known. TCRdb re-derived calls from the 5' RACE reads in MiXCR, one entry per CDR3 protein. The sample includes just over 350,000 distinct CDR3 sequences, 20% of them seen just once. This sample stems from a study of CD8 T cells in ankylosing spondylitis. Regarding the study as a whole: Among TCR beta sequences, a motif of under ten highly homologous variants appeared characteristic of ankylosing spondylitis blood.

V gave up 5 bases and J gave up 4 bases; unmatched junction bases: 3. This CDR3 has 13 amino acids. In germline, CDR1 is LNHNV, CDR2 YYDKDF (reference sequence). What was sequenced was blood, either unsorted or a sorted T cell fraction (not recorded which). The rearrangement uses TRBV15 and TRBJ2-5; 8 bases are a match to TRBD2. The sequence was collected from a male donor with ankylosing spondylitis or in good health (not recorded which). The CDR3 DNA sequence: TGTGCCACCAGCGGCCGGGGGGGAGAGACCCAGTACTTC. It yields the protein CATSGRGGETQYF.